This TCR beta chain was sequenced during a study of T-cell memory formation after mild COVID-19. General observations from the study: Confirmation was lacking for SARS-CoV-2 specificity of second-wave clones that peaked on day 37. Several responding clones turned up in pre-infection memory, indicating that cross-reactive memory may have taken part.

This clonotype was observed a handful of times. No antigen is known for it. From 5'RACE with constant-segment primers came TCR alpha and TCR beta cDNA libraries that carried sample barcodes and UMIs. TCRdb called the 5' RACE reads again in MiXCR, with one record for every CDR3 protein. This repertoire shows about 300,000 distinct CDR3 sequences, around 19% found once; its top ten account for roughly 20%. With V trimmed by 4 bases and J by 3 bases, 8 bases remained unmatched. Germline V gene lookup returns CDR1 SGHRS and CDR2 YFSETQ. There are 15 residues in the CDR3. The TCR was taken from a man between 18 and 35 years old who had mild COVID-19 (a few samples of this study predate the infection). Cell type and time point are not known. The chain links TRBV5-1 to TRBJ1-1, with 8 bases matching TRBD1. Sequencing was performed on PBMCs or a T cell subset sorted from them (not recorded which). CDR3: CASSHTTGVDTEAFF. The CDR3 DNA reads as TGCGCCAGCAGCCACACGACAGGGGTGGACACTGAAGCTTTCTTT.